Listed here are 20 T cell receptor beta chains from one sample, sequenced in a study of chronic HIV infection and antiretroviral therapy. TCRdb re-called the 5' RACE reads with MiXCR, one entry per CDR3 protein. The sample carries 40,000 to 50,000 distinct CDR3 sequences, 19% recorded once. Sequencing was carried out using peripheral blood. The source is an adult who had HIV and had not received antiretroviral therapy, or was an uninfected healthy control (not recorded which).

This chain joins TRBV6-4 and TRBJ2-2; no definite D call. The CDR3 runs 12 residues. Germline-derived CDR1 and CDR2 are MRHNA and SNTAGT. Trimming stripped 7 bases from V and 3 bases from J, with 6 bases between. The CDR3 nucleotides are TGTGCCAGCACTGGGGACACCGGGGAGCTGTTTTTT. This translates into CASTGDTGELFF.

This clonotype was seen more than once but under ten times. The chain combines TRBV27 with TRBJ2-3; 8 bases line up with TRBD2. The CDR3 runs 16 residues. The germline V gene encodes CDR1 MNHEY and CDR2 SMNVEV (reference sequence). V dropped 3 bases and J dropped 1; count of bases not matched to a gene: 6. This CDR3 reads CASSLISGRGTDTQYF. The CDR3 nucleotides read TGTGCCAGCAGTTTGATAAGCGGGAGAGGCACAGATACGCAGTATTTT.

The gene calls are TRBV28 and TRBJ2-7, with D perhaps matching TRBD2 (6 bases). The CDR3 runs 19 residues. Trimming removed 10 bases at V and 2 bases at J, with 33 bases between. CDR1 and CDR2 (germline): MDHEN, SYDVKM. In DNA form, the CDR3 reads TGTGCCATCTCGGGGCCGGGCGGGGTCGCTACAAACCCCACCTACGAGCAGTACTTC. It encodes CAISGPGGVATNPTYEQYF.

This clonotype was counted only a few times. J is TRBJ1-2 and V is TRBV28; 10 bases match TRBD1. This CDR3 is built from 16 residues. Germline values: CDR1 MDHEN, CDR2 SYDVKM. The J segment lost 4 bases and the V segment lost 5 bases, leaving 10 bases of the junction unmatched. Here the CDR3 DNA reads TGTGCCAGCAGTGAGGCCGGGACAGGGGTGAGCTATGGCTACACCTTC. Amino acid sequence: CASSEAGTGVSYGYTF.

The chain combines TRBV9 with TRBJ2-7; D is uncertain. Trimming took off 3 bases at V and 2 bases at J, with 12 bases between the two ends. This CDR3 is 14 amino acids long. Germline V gene data show CDR1 as SGDLS and CDR2 as YYNGEE. CDR3 nucleotides: TGTGCCAGCAGCGCGAAGACGGCCCCCTACGAGCAGTACTTC. Translation: CASSAKTAPYEQYF.

This chain links TRBV12-3 or TRBV12-4 with TRBJ1-2; no definite D call. V lost 6 bases and J lost 4, with 18 bases in between. CDR3 length: 15 amino acids. The CDR3 loop reads CASRPGKGRSYGYTF. In DNA, the CDR3 is TGTGCCAGCAGGCCGGGGAAGGGAAGGAGCTATGGCTACACCTTC.

The J gene is TRBJ1-1, the V gene TRBV11-2; possible D gene TRBD1, 6 bases. Germline CDR1 SGHAT, CDR2 FQNNGV. Trimming stripped 0 bases from V and 11 bases from J, with 13 bases between. CDR3 size: 13 residues. The CDR3 bases are TGTGCCAGCAGCTTAGATCGGAAGGGGGTTGCTTTCTTT. It codes for CASSLDRKGVAFF. Full variable domain (outside the CDR3, taken from reference TRBV11-2 and TRBJ1-1): EAGVAQSPRYKIIEKRQSVAFWCNPISGHATLYWYQQILGQGPKLLIQFQNNGVVDDSQLPKDRFSAERLKGVDSTLKIQPAKLEDSAVYLCASSLDRKGVAFFGQGTRLTVV.

V and J are TRBV11-1 and TRBJ1-1, with unresolved D. The CDR3 spans 15 residues. Germline loops: CDR1 SGHAT, CDR2 FQDESV (reference sequence). With 2 bases removed from V and 6 bases from J, the gap between germline ends came to 16 bases. CDR3: CASSLLLSIGAEAFF. Here the CDR3 DNA reads TGTGCCAGCAGCTTACTTCTAAGCATCGGCGCTGAAGCTTTCTTT. The full variable domain, rest sourced from reference TRBV11-1 and TRBJ1-1, is EAEVAQSPRYKITEKSQAVAFWCDPISGHATLYWYRQILGQGPELLVQFQDESVVDDSQLPKDRFSAERLKGVDSTLKIQPAELGDSAMYLCASSLLLSIGAEAFFGQGTRLTVV.

This clonotype occurred a few times. This chain uses TRBV10-3 with TRBJ1-5, with 9 bases identical to TRBD1. CDR1 is ENHRY and CDR2 is SYGVKD in the germline V gene. This CDR3 is built from 15 residues. The J segment lost 6 bases and the V segment lost 5 bases, leaving 8 bases of the junction unmatched. This CDR3 is CAISTDRGLFQPQHF. In DNA, the CDR3 is TGTGCCATCAGTACGGACAGGGGATTGTTTCAGCCCCAGCATTTT.

Only a few counts were recorded for this clonotype. V usage is TRBV7-8 and J usage is TRBJ1-3; D is possibly TRBD1 (5 bases). The CDR3 loop spans 16 amino acids. CDR1 and CDR2 (germline): SGHVS, FQNEAQ. The V end lost 1 base, the J end lost 2 bases, and 12 bases lay between the germline ends. CDR3 bases: TGTGCCAGCAGCTTAGGACCAGGGCGGACTGGAAACACCATATATTTT. It is translated as CASSLGPGRTGNTIYF.

A remark on this clonotype: One junction end disagrees with the germline gene, perhaps due to a read error. This chain connects TRBV2 to TRBJ1-1; weak D call: TRBD1 (5 bases). CDR1 is SNHLY and CDR2 is FYNNEI in the germline V gene. The CDR3 covers 16 residues. CDR3 DNA sequence: TGTGCCAGCAGGGACGACGGGGCCATAATGAACACTGAAGCTTCCTTT. Its translation: CASRDDGAIMNTEASF.

The chain couples TRBV28 to TRBJ2-1; 11 bases fit TRBD2. Germline V CDR1 and CDR2: MDHEN, SYDVKM. The CDR3 totals 17 residues. With 5 bases clipped from V and 8 bases from J, the junction kept 14 bases outside the gene matches. The CDR3 reads CASSGGTSGRGRHEQFF. CDR3 DNA: TGTGCCAGCAGTGGGGGGACTAGCGGAAGGGGACGGCATGAGCAGTTCTTC.

The CDR3 DNA reads TGTGCCAGCAGCGTAGGGGCAGTAACTAATGAAAAACTGTTTTTT. It specifies CASSVGAVTNEKLFF. This chain connects TRBV9 to TRBJ1-4; no clear D. V lost 0 bases and J lost 1, with 7 bases in between. CDR3 length: 15 residues. Germline CDR1 and CDR2: SGDLS and YYNGEE. Looking up the rest from reference TRBV9 and TRBJ1-4 gives the full variable domain: DSGVTQTPKHLITATGQRVTLRCSPRSGDLSVYWYQQSLDQGLQFLIQYYNGEERAKGNILERFSAQQFPDLHSELNLSSLELGDSALYFCASSVGAVTNEKLFFGSGTQLSVL.

This chain joins TRBV28 and TRBJ1-6; maybe TRBD1 (5 bases). With 6 bases removed from V and 8 bases from J, the gap between germline ends came to 20 bases. Germline-derived CDR1 and CDR2 are MDHEN and SYDVKM. The CDR3 is 16 residues long. The CDR3 DNA is TGTGCCAGCAGCCTCTCTGTTCCATCGGGGCATTCACCCCTCCACTTT. Translating it yields CASSLSVPSGHSPLHF.

This clonotype has a handful of counts. This chain connects TRBV13 to TRBJ1-5; possible D gene TRBD1, 5 bases. The CDR3 is 15 residues long. The V gene lost 5 bases and the J gene lost 0 bases, with 11 bases spanning the gap. Germline loops: CDR1 PRHDT, CDR2 FYEKMQ (reference sequence). CDR3 DNA sequence: TGTGCCAGCAGCCAGCGGGGGTATAGCAATCAGCCCCAGCATTTT. Protein product: CASSQRGYSNQPQHF.

CDR3 protein: CASSQGAGGLKNIQYF. The CDR3 nucleotides are TGCGCCAGCAGCCAGGGGGCGGGAGGACTCAAAAACATTCAGTACTTC. V usage is TRBV4-1 and J usage is TRBJ2-4; 8 bases are shared with TRBD2. Unmatched junction bases numbered 7, after V lost 3 bases and J lost 3 bases. This CDR3 contains 16 residues. Germline V lookup: CDR1 MGHRA, CDR2 YSYEKL.

The chain combines TRBV13 with TRBJ2-3, with 9 bases that match TRBD2. The CDR3 totals 18 residues. Looked up from germline, CDR1 is PRHDT and CDR2 is FYEKMQ (reference sequence). V trimming: 0 bases; J trimming: 5 bases; junction bases outside the gene matches: 12. This chain's CDR3 is CASSLGGLAPHRGDTQYF. The DNA for the CDR3 is TGTGCCAGCAGCTTAGGTGGACTAGCGCCCCATCGGGGAGATACGCAGTATTTT. Variable domain in full (rest from reference TRBV13 and TRBJ2-3): AAGVIQSPRHLIKEKRETATLKCYPIPRHDTVYWYQQGPGQDPQFLISFYEKMQSDKGSIPDRFSAQQFSDYHSELNMSSLELGDSALYFCASSLGGLAPHRGDTQYFGPGTRLTVL.

This clonotype was counted a few times. The J gene is TRBJ2-1, the V gene TRBV11-1; D remains unclear. CDR3 length: 12 residues. Germline V gives CDR1 SGHAT, CDR2 FQDESV (reference sequence). Trimming pared 5 bases from V and 7 bases from J, leaving 9 bases between. The CDR3 nucleotides are TGTGCCAGCAGCCCTCGACGGAATGAGCAGTTCTTC. It encodes CASSPRRNEQFF. The full variable domain, completed using reference TRBV11-1 and TRBJ2-1, is EAEVAQSPRYKITEKSQAVAFWCDPISGHATLYWYRQILGQGPELLVQFQDESVVDDSQLPKDRFSAERLKGVDSTLKIQPAELGDSAMYLCASSPRRNEQFFGPGTRLTVL.

This clonotype has more than one count but fewer than ten. The chain links TRBV6-5 to TRBJ1-3; D unclear. V was clipped by 5 bases and J by 0 bases, with 11 bases between them. This CDR3 comprises 15 residues. Germline V gene lookup returns CDR1 MNHEY and CDR2 SVGAGI. CDR3: CASSDGLFSGNTIYF. CDR3 coding DNA: TGTGCCAGCAGTGACGGGCTCTTCTCTGGAAACACCATATATTTT.

The chain has TRBV29-1 and TRBJ2-3; the D gene is possibly TRBD2 (6 bases). This CDR3 contains 12 residues. Trimming stripped 8 bases from V and 10 bases from J, with 19 bases between. The germline gives CDR1 SQVTM, CDR2 ANQGSEA. This CDR3 is CSTGLPGASQYF. CDR3 nucleotides: TGCAGCACGGGACTTCCAGGCGCTTCGCAGTATTTT.